The clone carrying this TCR beta chain showed up many times. Its cognate antigen is unknown. The sample is drawn from a study of T cells in Graves' hyperthyroidism and ophthalmopathy. Study outcomes and limitations: Ophthalmopathy could be told apart from stable hyperthyroidism with a 13 V-J model.

Amplified TCR beta CDR3 regions came from RNA transcripts. When the TCR CDR3 underwent first-round RT-PCR, the HTBI primer set was used. TCRdb reprocessed the multiplex PCR reads with MiXCR, giving one entry per CDR3 protein. The sample has about half a million distinct CDR3 sequences, approximately 22% seen once. There are 14 residues in the CDR3. The V and J ends lost 1 base and 3 bases respectively, with 6 bases between them. What was sequenced was blood. The chain combines TRBV12-3 or TRBV12-4 with TRBJ2-2; no clear D. The receptor's source is a woman aged 70-85 years with Graves' ophthalmopathy. This chain's CDR3 is CASSLGQHTGELFF. CDR3 bases: TGTGCCAGCAGTTTAGGGCAGCACACCGGGGAGCTGTTTTTT.